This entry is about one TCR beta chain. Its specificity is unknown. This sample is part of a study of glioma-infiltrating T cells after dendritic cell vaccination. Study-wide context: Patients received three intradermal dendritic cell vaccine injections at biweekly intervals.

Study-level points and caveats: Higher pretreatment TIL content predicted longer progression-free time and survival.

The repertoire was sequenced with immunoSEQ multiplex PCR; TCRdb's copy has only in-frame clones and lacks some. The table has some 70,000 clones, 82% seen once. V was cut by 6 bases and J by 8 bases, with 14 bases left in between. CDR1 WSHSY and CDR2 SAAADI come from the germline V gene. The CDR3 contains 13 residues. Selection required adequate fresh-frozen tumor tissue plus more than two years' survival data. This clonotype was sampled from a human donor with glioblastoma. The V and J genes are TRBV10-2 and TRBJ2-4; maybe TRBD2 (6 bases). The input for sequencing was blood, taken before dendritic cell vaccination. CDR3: CASSPSGGDIQYF. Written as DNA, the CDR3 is TGCGCCAGCAGCCCAAGTGGAGGGGACATTCAGTACTTC.